The source of this T cell receptor (beta chain) is a study of blood T cells in healthy people across ages. A word on this clonotype: Its antigen is unknown.

Combining a sample-barcoded 5' primer with a J-beta primer mix, a second PCR ran for roughly 6 to 11 cycles. TCRdb independently ran MiXCR on the 5' RACE reads; one entry per CDR3 protein. The sample gives roughly 900,000 distinct CDR3 sequences, more than 25% of which show up once; approximately 15% is in the top ten. Study observations and caveats: Strong correlation was found linking TCR beta diversity to naive T cell percentage.

The V and J ends lost 0 bases and 7 bases, in that order; junction bases with no gene match: 8. From germline, CDR1 is DFQATT and CDR2 SNEGSKA (reference sequence). CDR3 length: 15 amino acids. This receptor was obtained from a woman at least 80 years old in good health. The chain employs TRBV20-1 and TRBJ2-3; 9 nucleotides match TRBD2. Sequencing was performed on blood. The CDR3 loop is CSARDFSGGPNTQYF. CDR3 DNA sequence: TGCAGTGCTAGAGATTTTAGCGGGGGACCTAATACGCAGTATTTT.